A single sample gave rise to the 10 T cell receptor beta chains below, sequenced in a study of identical twins. MiXCR, applied by TCRdb to the 5' RACE reads, yields one record per CDR3 protein. Of under 500,000 distinct CDR3 sequences in the sample, around 15% were seen once. These data were also reused for a study on yellow fever vaccine responses in identical twins.

Sequenced material: CD4+ T cells sorted from blood. These receptor sequences come from a woman between 18 and 30 years old in good health.

The genes are TRBV6-2 or TRBV6-3 and TRBJ2-1; 7 bases map to TRBD1. V lost 7 bases, J lost 7 bases, and 16 bases stayed unmatched. CDR1 and CDR2 from the germline V gene are MNHEY and SVGEGT. The CDR3 is 16 amino acids. CDR3 nucleotides: TGTGCCAGCATTCACAGGGGCCCAGGGACCGCAAATGAGCAGTTCTTC. This encodes CASIHRGPGTANEQFF.

V and J are TRBV20-1 and TRBJ2-3; D remains unclear. The V gene's germline CDR1 is DFQATT and CDR2 SNEGSKA (reference sequence). The CDR3 has 15 residues. V lost 5 bases to trimming and J lost 0 bases, with 15 bases between them. In DNA form, the CDR3 reads TGCAGTGCTCCCTCCCTTGCGGTGAGCACAGATACGCAGTATTTT. Its translation is CSAPSLAVSTDTQYF.

The chain employs TRBV14 and TRBJ2-1; 8 bases align to TRBD2. Trimming removed 0 bases from V and 9 bases from J; junction bases left unmatched: 7. Germline loops: CDR1 SGHDN, CDR2 FVKESK. This CDR3 has 15 amino acids. The CDR3 DNA reads TGTGCCAGCAGCCAAGATAGCGGGGCGGGGCGTGAGCAGTTCTTC. Encoded protein: CASSQDSGAGREQFF.

The chain employs TRBV20-1 and TRBJ2-2; D remains unclear. Trimming pared 2 bases from V and 3 bases from J, leaving 4 bases between. Germline V lookup: CDR1 DFQATT, CDR2 SNEGSKA (reference sequence). This CDR3 contains 12 residues. The CDR3 protein is CSARPDTGELFF. CDR3 nucleotides: TGCAGTGCTAGACCTGACACCGGGGAGCTGTTTTTT.

This clonotype was counted between two and nine times. The chain links TRBV3-1 to TRBJ2-3; TRBD2 aligns across 7 bases. Germline loops: CDR1 LGHDT, CDR2 YNNKEL (reference sequence). The CDR3 has 13 residues. V shed 4 bases, J shed 10 bases, and the junction held 8 bases outside the gene matches. The CDR3: CASSLASGGAQYF. CDR3 nucleotide sequence: TGTGCCAGCAGCCTCGCCTCGGGGGGAGCGCAGTATTTT.

The CDR3 DNA sequence: TGTGCCAGCTCGAGGATAGGACAGGGCACAGATACGCAGTATTTT. Protein sequence: CASSRIGQGTDTQYF. The rearrangement joins TRBV6-1 to TRBJ2-3, with 7 bases fitting TRBD1. V trimming: 8 bases; J trimming: 1 base; junction bases outside the gene matches: 9. The CDR3 contains 15 residues. Germline CDR1 MNHNS, CDR2 SASEGT.

This clonotype was detected a few times. The J gene is TRBJ2-1, the V gene TRBV5-1; tentative D call: TRBD2 (6 bases). Trimming stripped 4 bases from V and 0 bases from J, with 14 bases between. Germline V gene sequence: CDR1 SGHRS, CDR2 YFSETQ. This CDR3 is built from 16 residues. The CDR3 DNA is TGCGCCAGCAGCACGGCGGGACCGAGCTCCTACAATGAGCAGTTCTTC. Encoded protein: CASSTAGPSSYNEQFF.

This clonotype has a handful of counts. This sequence joins TRBV7-9 and TRBJ2-7; no definite D call. CDR1 is SEHNR and CDR2 is FQNEAQ in the germline V gene (reference sequence). V lost 5 bases and J 7 bases, leaving 12 bases between the germline ends. There are 12 residues in the CDR3. The CDR3, as DNA: TGTGCCAGCAGCGGGCTTCCTGGGGAGCAGTACTTC. It translates to CASSGLPGEQYF.

This clonotype was seen repeatedly, ten times or more. The rearrangement links TRBV7-8 to TRBJ2-7; D might be TRBD2 (5 bases). The V end was cut by 5 bases, the J end by 3 bases, with 14 bases between. CDR1 SGHVS and CDR2 FQNEAQ come from the germline V gene. This CDR3 is built from 14 residues. The CDR3 sequence: CASSPRLTNYEQYF. CDR3 coding DNA: TGTGCCAGCAGCCCACGACTAACCAACTACGAGCAGTACTTC.

This clonotype was seen more than once but under ten times. CDR3 region: CASSLRLGGSEAFF. The DNA of the CDR3 is TGTGCCAGCAGCCTCAGATTAGGAGGATCTGAAGCTTTCTTT. The chain joins TRBV7-2 to TRBJ1-1; no firm D call. Germline-derived CDR1 and CDR2 are SGHTA and FQGNSA. V shed 5 bases and J shed 6 bases, with 16 bases lying between them. The CDR3 contains 14 residues.